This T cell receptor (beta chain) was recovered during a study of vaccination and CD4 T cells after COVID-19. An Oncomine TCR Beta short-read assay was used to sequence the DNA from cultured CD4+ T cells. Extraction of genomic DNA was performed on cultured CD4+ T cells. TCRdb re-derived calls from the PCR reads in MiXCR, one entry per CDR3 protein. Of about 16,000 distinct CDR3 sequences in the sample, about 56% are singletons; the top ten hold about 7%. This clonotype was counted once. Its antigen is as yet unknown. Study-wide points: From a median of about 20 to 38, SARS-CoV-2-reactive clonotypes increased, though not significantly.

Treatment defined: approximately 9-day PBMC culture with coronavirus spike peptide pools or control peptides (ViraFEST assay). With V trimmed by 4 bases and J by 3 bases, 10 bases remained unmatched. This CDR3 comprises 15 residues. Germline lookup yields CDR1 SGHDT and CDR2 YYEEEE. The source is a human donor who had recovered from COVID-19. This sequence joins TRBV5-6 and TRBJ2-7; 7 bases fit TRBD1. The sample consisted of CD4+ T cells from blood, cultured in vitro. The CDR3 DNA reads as TGTGCCAGCAGCCTAGGGGGCCGGTCTCTCTACGAGCAGTACTTC. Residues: CASSLGGRSLYEQYF.